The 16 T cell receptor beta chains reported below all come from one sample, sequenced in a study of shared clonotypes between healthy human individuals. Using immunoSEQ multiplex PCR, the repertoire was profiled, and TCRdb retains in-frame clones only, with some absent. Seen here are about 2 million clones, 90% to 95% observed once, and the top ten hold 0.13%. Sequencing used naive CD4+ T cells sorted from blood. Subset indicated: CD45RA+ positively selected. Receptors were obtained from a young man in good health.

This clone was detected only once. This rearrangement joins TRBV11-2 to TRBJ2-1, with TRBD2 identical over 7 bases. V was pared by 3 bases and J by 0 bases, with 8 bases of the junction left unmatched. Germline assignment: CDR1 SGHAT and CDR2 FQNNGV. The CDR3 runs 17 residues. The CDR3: CASSFQMGGTSYNEQFF. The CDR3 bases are TGTGCCAGCAGCTTTCAAATGGGAGGGACCTCCTACAATGAGCAGTTCTTC.

CDR3 nucleotides: TGTGCCAGCAGAATATTGGGGGGGAAAACCTACGAGCAGTACTTC. Protein product: CASRILGGKTYEQYF. The chain couples TRBV7-9 to TRBJ2-7, with 7 bases aligning to TRBD2. CDR3 length equals 15 residues. The V gene end was trimmed by 6 bases and the J gene end by 2 bases; junction bases not matched to a gene: 10. Germline CDR1 and CDR2: SEHNR and FQNEAQ (reference sequence).

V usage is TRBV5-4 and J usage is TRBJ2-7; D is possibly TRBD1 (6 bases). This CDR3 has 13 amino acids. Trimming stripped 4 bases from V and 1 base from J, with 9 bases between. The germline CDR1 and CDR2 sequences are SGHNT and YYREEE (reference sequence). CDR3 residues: CASSNRDSYEQYF. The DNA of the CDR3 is TGTGCCAGCAGCAACAGGGATTCCTACGAGCAGTACTTC.

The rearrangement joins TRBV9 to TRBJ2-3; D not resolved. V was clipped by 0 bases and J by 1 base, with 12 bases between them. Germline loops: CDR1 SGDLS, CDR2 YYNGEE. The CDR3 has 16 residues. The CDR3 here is CASSVAVAVGTDTQYF. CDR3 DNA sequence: TGTGCCAGCAGCGTAGCGGTCGCGGTAGGCACAGATACGCAGTATTTT. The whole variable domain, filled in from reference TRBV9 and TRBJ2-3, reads DSGVTQTPKHLITATGQRVTLRCSPRSGDLSVYWYQQSLDQGLQFLIQYYNGEERAKGNILERFSAQQFPDLHSELNLSSLELGDSALYFCASSVAVAVGTDTQYFGPGTRLTVL.

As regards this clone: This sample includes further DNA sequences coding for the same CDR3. In DNA form, the CDR3 reads TGCGCCAGCAGCCGGCAGGGATCCTACGAGCAGTACTTC. Translated: CASSRQGSYEQYF. The chain employs TRBV4-1 and TRBJ2-7; D possibly corresponds to TRBD1 (5 bases). Germline-derived CDR1 and CDR2 are MGHRA and YSYEKL. The CDR3 covers 13 residues. Trimming removed 4 bases at V and 1 base at J, with 8 bases between.

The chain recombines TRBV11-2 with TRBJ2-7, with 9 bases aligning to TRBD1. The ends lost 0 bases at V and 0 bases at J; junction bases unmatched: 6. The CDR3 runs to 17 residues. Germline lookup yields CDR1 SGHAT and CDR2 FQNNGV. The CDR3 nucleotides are TGTGCCAGCAGCTTAGATCTACAGGGGGCGTTCTCCTACGAGCAGTACTTC. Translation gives CASSLDLQGAFSYEQYF.

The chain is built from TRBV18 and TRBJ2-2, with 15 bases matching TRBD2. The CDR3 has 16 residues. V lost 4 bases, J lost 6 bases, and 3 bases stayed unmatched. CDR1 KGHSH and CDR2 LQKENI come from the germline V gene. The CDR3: CASSRTSGRAAGELFF. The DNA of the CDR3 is TGTGCCAGCTCACGGACTAGCGGGAGGGCCGCCGGGGAGCTGTTTTTT.

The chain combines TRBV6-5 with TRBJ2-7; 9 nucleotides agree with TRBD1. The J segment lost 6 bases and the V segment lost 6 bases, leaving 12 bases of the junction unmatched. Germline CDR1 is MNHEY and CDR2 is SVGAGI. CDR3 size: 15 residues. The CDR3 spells CASSSAGTGITEQYF. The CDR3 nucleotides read TGTGCCAGCAGCTCCGCCGGGACAGGGATTACCGAGCAGTACTTC.

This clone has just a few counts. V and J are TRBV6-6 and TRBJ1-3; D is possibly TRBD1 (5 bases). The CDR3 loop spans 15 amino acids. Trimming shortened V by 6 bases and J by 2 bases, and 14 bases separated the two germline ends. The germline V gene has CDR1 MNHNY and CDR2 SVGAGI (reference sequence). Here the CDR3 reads CASRLTQGTGNTIYF. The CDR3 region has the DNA TGTGCCAGCAGACTCACGCAGGGTACTGGAAACACCATATATTTT.

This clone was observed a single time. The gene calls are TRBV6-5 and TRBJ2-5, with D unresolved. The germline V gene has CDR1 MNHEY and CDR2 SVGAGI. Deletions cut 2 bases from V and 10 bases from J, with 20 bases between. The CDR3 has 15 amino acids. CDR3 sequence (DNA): TGTGCCAGCAGTTACGCGAAGGACCTAGTGTACGTCCAGTACTTC. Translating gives CASSYAKDLVYVQYF.

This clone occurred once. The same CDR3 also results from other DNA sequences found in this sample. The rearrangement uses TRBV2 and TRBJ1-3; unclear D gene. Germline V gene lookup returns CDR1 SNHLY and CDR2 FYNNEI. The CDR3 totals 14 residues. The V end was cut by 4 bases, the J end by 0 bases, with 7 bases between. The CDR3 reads CASSGGYSGNTIYF. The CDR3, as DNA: TGTGCCAGCAGTGGTGGTTACTCTGGAAACACCATATATTTT.

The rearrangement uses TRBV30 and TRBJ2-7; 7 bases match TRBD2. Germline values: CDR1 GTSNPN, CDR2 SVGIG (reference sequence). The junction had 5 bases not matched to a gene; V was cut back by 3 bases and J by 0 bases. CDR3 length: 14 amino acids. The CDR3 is CAWRLAPISYEQYF. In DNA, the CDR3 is TGTGCCTGGAGACTAGCGCCGATCTCCTACGAGCAGTACTTC.

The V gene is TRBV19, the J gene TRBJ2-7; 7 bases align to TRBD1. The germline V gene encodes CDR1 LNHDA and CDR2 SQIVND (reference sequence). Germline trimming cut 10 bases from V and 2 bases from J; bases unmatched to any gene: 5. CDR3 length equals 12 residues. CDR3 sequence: CATRQGTYEQYF. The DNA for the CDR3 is TGTGCCACTCGACAGGGAACCTACGAGCAGTACTTC.

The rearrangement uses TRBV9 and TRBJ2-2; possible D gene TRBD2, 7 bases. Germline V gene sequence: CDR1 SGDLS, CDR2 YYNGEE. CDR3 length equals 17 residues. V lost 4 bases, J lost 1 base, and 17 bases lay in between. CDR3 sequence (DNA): TGTGCCAGCAGCTCCCGGGGGGCTAGCGGGAACACCGGGGAGCTGTTTTTT. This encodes CASSSRGASGNTGELFF.

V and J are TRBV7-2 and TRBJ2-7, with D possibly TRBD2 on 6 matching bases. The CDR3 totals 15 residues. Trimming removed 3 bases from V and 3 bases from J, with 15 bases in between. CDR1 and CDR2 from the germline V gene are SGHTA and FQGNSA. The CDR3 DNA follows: TGTGCCAGCAGCTTCGGTCAGGGCGGGATCTACGAGCAGTACTTC. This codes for CASSFGQGGIYEQYF.

CDR3 residues: CASSSLPSGRSADTQYF. The CDR3 bases are TGTGCCAGCAGCTCTCTCCCCTCCGGGAGGTCAGCAGATACGCAGTATTTT. This chain links TRBV7-9 with TRBJ2-3; 7 nucleotides line up with TRBD2. This CDR3 is 17 amino acids long. Germline V gives CDR1 SEHNR, CDR2 FQNEAQ (reference sequence). The junction had 14 bases not matched to a gene; V was cut back by 4 bases and J by 4 bases.